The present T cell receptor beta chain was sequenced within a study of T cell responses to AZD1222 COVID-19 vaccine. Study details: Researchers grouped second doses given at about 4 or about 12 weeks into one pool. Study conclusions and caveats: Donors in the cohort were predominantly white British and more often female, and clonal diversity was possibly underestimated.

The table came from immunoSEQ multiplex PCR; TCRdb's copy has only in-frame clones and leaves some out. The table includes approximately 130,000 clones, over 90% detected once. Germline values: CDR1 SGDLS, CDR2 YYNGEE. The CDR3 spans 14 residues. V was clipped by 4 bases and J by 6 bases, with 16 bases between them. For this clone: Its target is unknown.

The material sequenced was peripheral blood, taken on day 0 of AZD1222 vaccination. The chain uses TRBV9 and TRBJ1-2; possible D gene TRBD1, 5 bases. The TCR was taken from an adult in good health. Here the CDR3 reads CASSWTGTLDGYTF. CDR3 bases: TGTGCCAGCAGCTGGACCGGGACCCTAGATGGCTACACCTTC.